These T cell receptor beta chains were read from a single sample in a study of cytotoxic CD8 clonotypes in ibrutinib-treated CLL. The protocol was immunoSEQ multiplex PCR, while the TCRdb copy is restricted to in-frame clones and leaves out a portion. Of more than 75,000 clones listed, about 74% were seen once; the top ten hold about 26%. Sequencing used PBMCs, obtained after 24 months of ibrutinib treatment. The receptors stem from a human donor with chronic lymphocytic leukemia. The CDR3 runs from the conserved cysteine through the conserved F or W. A D gene is named only where the DNA matches it firmly. The size field is filled for only some rows; it gives once, few, many or a size class.

v_call,d_call,j_call,clone_size,cdr3_nt,cdr3_aa
TRBV5-1,TRBD2,TRBJ2-3,.,TGCGCCAGCAGCCTCACCCGAACTAGCGGAGGGGATACGCAGTATTTT,CASSLTRTSGGDTQYF
TRBV30,TRBD1,TRBJ2-2,.,TGTGCCTGGCAACGAGCCGGGACAGGGAACACCGGGGAGCTGTTTTTT,CAWQRAGTGNTGELFF
TRBV4-1,.,TRBJ1-2,.,TGCGCCAGCAGCCAAGATGGGGTCAATGGCTACACCTTC,CASSQDGVNGYTF
TRBV7-2,.,TRBJ1-5,.,TGTGCCAGCAGCTTAACCCCCCGGGAAGGGGGTCAGCCCCAGCATTTT,CASSLTPREGGQPQHF
TRBV29-1,.,TRBJ2-7,.,TGCAGCGCTGCCCGGGACCTGGCATCCGAGCAGTACTTC,CSAARDLASEQYF
TRBV15,TRBD1,TRBJ2-7,once,TGTGCCACCAGCAGAGATTGGGCACTGACAGGGGGAGGCTACGAGCAGTACTTC,CATSRDWALTGGGYEQYF
TRBV6-6,.,TRBJ1-3,.,TGTGCCAGCAGTTACTCGTCGGGGACTGGAAACACCATATATTTT,CASSYSSGTGNTIYF
TRBV15,TRBD1,TRBJ2-7,.,TGTGCCACCAGCGTAACAGGGGGCCCCTACGAGCAGTACTTC,CATSVTGGPYEQYF
TRBV6-5,.,TRBJ2-1,once,TGTGCCAGCAGTTACCCGACAGTCCGGGGGTTTGTGCAGTTCTTC,CASSYPTVRGFVQFF
TRBV19,.,TRBJ1-5,.,TGTGCCAGTAGTATAGGGGGCTTCAATCAGCCCCAGCATTTT,CASSIGGFNQPQHF
TRBV19,.,TRBJ1-5,.,TGTGCCAGTAGTAGTGAGTCGGGCAATCAGCCCCAGCATTTT,CASSSESGNQPQHF
TRBV21-1,.,TRBJ1-5,.,TGTGCCAGCAGCAAAGGGCGGGGGACAGGGGACCATCGGGATACTCAGCCCCAGCATTTT,CASSKGRGTGDHRDTQPQHF
TRBV10-3,TRBD1,TRBJ2-5,.,TGTGCCATCAGTGCAGGACAGGGAGGCCGGGGGACCCAGTACTTC,CAISAGQGGRGTQYF
TRBV6-1,.,TRBJ1-1,.,TGTGCCAGCAGTGAAGTACGGCAGGGAAACACTGAAGCTTTCTTT,CASSEVRQGNTEAFF
TRBV18,.,TRBJ1-1,.,TGTGCCAGCTCACAAATCACAGGGTTCACTGAAGCTTTCTTT,CASSQITGFTEAFF
TRBV4-1,TRBD1,TRBJ1-1,.,TGCGCCAGCAGCCAAGGGGGAAGAAGACAGGGGAGGGAAAGGACTGAAGCTTTCTTT,CASSQGGRRQGRERTEAFF